This T cell receptor beta chain was identified in a study of regulatory T cells in long-lasting Graves disease. About the research overall: Antithyroid drug exposure in newly diagnosed Graves' patients had lasted under 3 months. Findings and caveats of the study: Whereas 950 to 1,000 public clonotypes were shared by new patients, persistent patients shared more, at some 2,900.

The time point was: newly diagnosed GD, antithyroid drugs for less than 3 months. With RNA extracted from PBMCs as input, the TCR library was made. The patients were drawn from one endocrinology department in Xi'an, China. The TCR beta library used iRepertoire HTBI primers with Arm-PCR amplification of CDR3. Via MiXCR, TCRdb re-called the multiplex PCR reads, giving one row per CDR3 protein. The sample includes roughly 610,000 distinct CDR3 sequences, 16% seen only once; the top ten take 15% to 20%. Turning to this clonotype: Its antigen is not identified. Compared with germline, one end of the junction differs, possibly owing to a read error.

This CDR3 comprises 16 residues. From germline, CDR1 is MDHEN and CDR2 SYDVKM. These data also featured in a second study, about T cells in Graves' hyperthyroidism and ophthalmopathy. From that study: Initially, a first-round RT-PCR of the TCR CDR3 employed the HTBI primer set.

The gene calls are TRBV28 and TRBJ2-2; 13 bases match TRBD2. The source material was peripheral blood mononuclear cells (PBMCs), sampled at new diagnosis, from a patient treated with antithyroid drugs. The source of this sequence is a woman between 25 and 40 years old with Graves disease. CDR3 DNA: TGTGCCAGCAGCTTCGGACTAGCGGGGGACGCCGGGGAGCTATTTTTT. It yields the protein CASSFGLAGDAGELFF.